Listed below are T cell receptor beta chains from one sample, sequenced in a study of shared clonotypes between healthy human individuals. Profiled with immunoSEQ multiplex PCR; TCRdb holds only in-frame clones, not every one. Of some 1,400,000 clones in the sample, approximately 96% were seen once. Sequenced: naive CD4+ T cells sorted from blood. Every receptor here comes from a man under 40 in good health. Each CDR3 is given with its conserved first and last residue. D genes are given only for firm matches. Not every row has a clone size; where given, it reads once, few, many or a size class.

. TRBJ2-7 . TRBV5-5 CASSFLTDIDEQYF TGTGCCAGCAGCTTTCTTACTGATATCGACGAGCAGTACTTC
TRBD1 TRBJ2-1 once TRBV9 CASSQPGTGVNNEQFF TGTGCCAGCAGCCAGCCCGGGACAGGGGTCAACAATGAGCAGTTCTTC
. TRBJ2-3 once TRBV2 CASSRFTDTQYF TGTGCCAGCAGTCGATTCACAGATACGCAGTATTTT
. TRBJ2-1 . TRBV7-8 CASSPESREQFF TGTGCCAGCAGCCCCGAGTCACGGGAGCAGTTCTTC
. TRBJ2-7 . TRBV29-1 CSVGAVYEQYF TGCAGCGTTGGTGCGGTCTACGAGCAGTACTTC
TRBD2 TRBJ2-3 . TRBV4-1 CASSLVLAGLTDTQYF TGCGCCAGCAGCCTCGTCCTAGCGGGCCTCACAGATACGCAGTATTTT
. TRBJ2-7 . TRBV28 CASSPRGYEQYF TGTGCCAGCAGTCCCAGAGGGTACGAGCAGTACTTC
TRBD1 TRBJ2-2 . TRBV7-2 CASSPPGTGGAGELFF TGTGCCAGCAGCCCACCCGGGACAGGGGGTGCCGGGGAGCTGTTTTTT
. TRBJ2-2 . TRBV28 CASIDRGYLAELFF TGTGCCAGCATTGACCGGGGTTATCTCGCGGAGCTGTTTTTT
. TRBJ2-5 once TRBV18 CASSPLGETQYF TGTGCCAGCTCACCCCTCGGAGAGACCCAGTACTTC
TRBD1 TRBJ2-7 . TRBV10-3 CAISRQGASYEQYF TGTGCCATCAGTAGACAGGGAGCCTCCTACGAGCAGTACTTC
TRBD1 TRBJ2-7 . TRBV18 CASSPRGVTGNEQYF TGTGCCAGCTCACCTAGGGGCGTGACAGGGAACGAGCAGTACTTC
. TRBJ1-2 . TRBV4-3 CASSQTSTAIYGYTF TGCGCCAGCAGCCAGACTTCGACAGCAATCTATGGCTACACCTTC
. TRBJ2-1 . TRBV6-6 CASSQSSYNEQFF TGTGCCAGCAGCCAAAGCTCCTACAATGAGCAGTTCTTC